The present TCR beta chain was sequenced within a study of T cell changes during pregnancy in multiple sclerosis. Generated by immunoSEQ multiplex PCR, the TCRdb table keeps only in-frame clones and is missing some. Here the sample spans 90,000 to 150,000 clones, approximately 95% being singletons. V gave up 4 bases and J gave up 0 bases, with 10 bases separating them. The CDR3 contains 15 residues. CDR1 is MDHEN and CDR2 is SYDVKM in the germline V gene. The input for sequencing was peripheral blood, taken before pregnancy. J is TRBJ1-3 and V is TRBV28; no clear D. This TCR derives from a female donor with multiple sclerosis, enrolled in a pregnancy study. The CDR3 region has the DNA TGTGCCAGCAGTTCTGCAGGAACCTCTGGAAACACCATATATTTT. Residues: CASSSAGTSGNTIYF.